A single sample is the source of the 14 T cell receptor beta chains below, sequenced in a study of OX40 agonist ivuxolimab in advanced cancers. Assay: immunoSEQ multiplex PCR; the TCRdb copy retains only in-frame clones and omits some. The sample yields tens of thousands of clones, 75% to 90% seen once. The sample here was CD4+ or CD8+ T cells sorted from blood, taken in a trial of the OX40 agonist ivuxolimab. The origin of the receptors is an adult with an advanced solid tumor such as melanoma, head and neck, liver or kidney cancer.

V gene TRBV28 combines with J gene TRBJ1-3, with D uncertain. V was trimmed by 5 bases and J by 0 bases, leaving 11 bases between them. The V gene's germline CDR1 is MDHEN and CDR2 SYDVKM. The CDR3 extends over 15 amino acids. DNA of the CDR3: TGTGCCAGCAGTCTCCCTCGGGGCTCTGGAAACACCATATATTTT. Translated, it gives CASSLPRGSGNTIYF.

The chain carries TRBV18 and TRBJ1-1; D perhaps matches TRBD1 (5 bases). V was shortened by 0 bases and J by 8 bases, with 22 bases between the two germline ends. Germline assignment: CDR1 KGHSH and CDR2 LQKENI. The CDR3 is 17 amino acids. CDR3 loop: CASSPPDGGKRTEEAFF. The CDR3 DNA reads TGTGCCAGCTCACCACCGGACGGGGGAAAACGTACTGAGGAAGCTTTCTTT.

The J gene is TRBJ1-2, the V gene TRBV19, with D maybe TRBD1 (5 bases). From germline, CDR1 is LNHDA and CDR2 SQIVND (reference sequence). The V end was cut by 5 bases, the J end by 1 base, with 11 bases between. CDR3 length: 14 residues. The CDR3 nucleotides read TGTGCCAGTAGTCGGGCAGGGAATAACTATGGCTACACCTTC. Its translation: CASSRAGNNYGYTF.

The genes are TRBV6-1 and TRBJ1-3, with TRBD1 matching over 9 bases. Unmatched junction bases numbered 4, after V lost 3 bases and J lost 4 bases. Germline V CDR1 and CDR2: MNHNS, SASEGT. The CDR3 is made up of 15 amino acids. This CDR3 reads CASSEATGGGNTIYF. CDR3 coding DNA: TGTGCCAGCAGTGAGGCGACAGGGGGAGGAAACACCATATATTTT.

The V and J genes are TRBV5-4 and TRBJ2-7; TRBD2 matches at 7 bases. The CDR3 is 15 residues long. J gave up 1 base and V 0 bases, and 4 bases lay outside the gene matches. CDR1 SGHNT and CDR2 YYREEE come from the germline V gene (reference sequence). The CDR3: CASSLELGGSYEQYF. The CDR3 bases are TGTGCCAGCAGCTTGGAGCTGGGGGGGTCCTACGAGCAGTACTTC.

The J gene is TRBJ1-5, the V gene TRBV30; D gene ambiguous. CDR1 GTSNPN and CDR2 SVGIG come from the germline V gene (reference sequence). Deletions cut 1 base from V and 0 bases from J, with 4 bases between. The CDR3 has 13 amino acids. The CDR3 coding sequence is TGTGCCTGGAGTGACAGTAGCAATCAGCCCCAGCATTTT. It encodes CAWSDSSNQPQHF.

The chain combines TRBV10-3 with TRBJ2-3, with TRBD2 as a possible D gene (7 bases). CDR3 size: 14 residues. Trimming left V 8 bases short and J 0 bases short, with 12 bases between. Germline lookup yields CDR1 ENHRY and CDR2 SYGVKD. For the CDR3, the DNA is TGTGCCATCCGTGCGGGGGCTAGCACAGATACGCAGTATTTT. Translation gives CAIRAGASTDTQYF.

The CDR3 DNA is TGTGCCAGCAGTGCCGGACAGTTATCCGGGGCCAACGTCCTGACTTTC. Its translation is CASSAGQLSGANVLTF. This chain connects TRBV2 to TRBJ2-6; a weak D match, TRBD1 (6 bases). Germline CDR1 and CDR2: SNHLY and FYNNEI. The CDR3 has 16 amino acids. The germline V and J ends were trimmed by 4 bases and 4 bases, with 14 bases remaining between them. Using reference TRBV2 and TRBJ2-6 for the parts outside the CDR3, the full variable domain is EPEVTQTPSHQVTQMGQEVILRCVPISNHLYFYWYRQILGQKVEFLVSFYNNEISEKSEIFDDQFSVERPDGSNFTLKIRSTKLEDSAMYFCASSAGQLSGANVLTFGAGSRLTVL.

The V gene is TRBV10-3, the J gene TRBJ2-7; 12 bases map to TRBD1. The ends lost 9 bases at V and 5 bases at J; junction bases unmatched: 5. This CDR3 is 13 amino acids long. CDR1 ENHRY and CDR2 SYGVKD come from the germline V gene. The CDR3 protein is CAMGTGGLNEQYF. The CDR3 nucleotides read TGTGCCATGGGGACAGGGGGCTTGAACGAGCAGTACTTC.

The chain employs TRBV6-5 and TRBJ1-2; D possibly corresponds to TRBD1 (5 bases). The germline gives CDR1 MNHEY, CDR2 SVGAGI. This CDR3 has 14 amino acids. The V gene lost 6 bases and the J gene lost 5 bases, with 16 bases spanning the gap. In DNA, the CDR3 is TGTGCCAGCAGAGCACCCGGGACCTATTATGGCTACACCTTC. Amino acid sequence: CASRAPGTYYGYTF.

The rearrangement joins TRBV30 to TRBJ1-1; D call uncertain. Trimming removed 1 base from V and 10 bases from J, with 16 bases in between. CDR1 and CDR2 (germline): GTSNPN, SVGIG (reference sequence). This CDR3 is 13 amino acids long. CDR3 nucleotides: TGTGCCTGGAGTGACACTATAAGTAGATTAGCTTTCTTT. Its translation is CAWSDTISRLAFF.

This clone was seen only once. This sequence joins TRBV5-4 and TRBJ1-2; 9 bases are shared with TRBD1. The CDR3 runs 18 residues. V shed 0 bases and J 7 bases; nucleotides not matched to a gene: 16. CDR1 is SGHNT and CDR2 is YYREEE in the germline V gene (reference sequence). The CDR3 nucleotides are TGTGCCAGCAGCTTGGCTGGGGCTTGGACAGGGGCGTCATTTGGCTACACCTTC. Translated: CASSLAGAWTGASFGYTF.

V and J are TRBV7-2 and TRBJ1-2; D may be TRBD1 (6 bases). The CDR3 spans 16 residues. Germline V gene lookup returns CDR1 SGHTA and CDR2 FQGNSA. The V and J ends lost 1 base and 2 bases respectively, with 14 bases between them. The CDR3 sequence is CASSLVAAQGNYGYTF. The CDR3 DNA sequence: TGTGCCAGCAGCTTAGTCGCGGCCCAGGGGAACTATGGCTACACCTTC.

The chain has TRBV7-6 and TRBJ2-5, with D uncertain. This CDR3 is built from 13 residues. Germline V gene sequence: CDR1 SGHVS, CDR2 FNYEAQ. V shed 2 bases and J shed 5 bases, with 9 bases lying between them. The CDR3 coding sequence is TGTGCCAGCAGCTTATGGAGCGTCGAGACCCAGTACTTC. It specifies CASSLWSVETQYF. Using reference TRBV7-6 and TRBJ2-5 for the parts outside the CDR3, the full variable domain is GAGVSQSPRYKVTKRGQDVALRCDPISGHVSLYWYRQALGQGPEFLTYFNYEAQQDKSGLPNDRFSAERPEGSISTLTIQRTEQRDSAMYRCASSLWSVETQYFGPGTRLLVL.